This paragraph covers one TCR beta chain sequence. This sample stems from a study of blood T cell repertoires in COVID-19. As for the study in general: The study drew acute and convalescent COVID-19 samples from the United States, Italy and Spain. PBMCs, B-cell-depleted T cells, or T cells were the source of the cDNA or gDNA that made up the material.

Per the original methods: Reference gene primer amplification yielded estimated nucleated cell counts. Assay used: immunoSEQ multiplex PCR; TCRdb lists only in-frame clones, some missing. That table is the source of V, J and clone size, and D and trimming were worked out from the DNA. The sample yields about 300,000 clones, around 89% seen once. Specimen: peripheral blood. The receptor's source is a woman younger than 45 who had recovered from COVID-19.

CDR3 region: CASSESGTGVNSPLHF. The CDR3, as DNA: TGTGCCAGCAGTGAATCCGGGACAGGGGTTAATTCACCCCTCCACTTT. The V gene is TRBV25-1, the J gene TRBJ1-6; 10 nucleotides line up with TRBD1. The V segment lost 1 base and the J segment 6 bases; nucleotides outside the gene matches: 3. Germline-derived CDR1 and CDR2 are MGHDK and SYGVNS. This CDR3 spans 16 amino acids.